This record concerns one T cell receptor (beta chain) sequence. Its antigen is currently not known. No qualities accompany the bases; no much larger clone lies one base away. The record originates from a study of T cells in Graves' hyperthyroidism and ophthalmopathy (dated by TCRdb to between 2018 and 2020). In terms of the full investigation: A discovery cohort of about a hundred patients, roughly 43 with Graves' ophthalmopathy and about 58 with stable Graves' hyperthyroidism, was used to find distinguishing TCR V-J signatures. An independent validation cohort of some 18 hyperthyroidism patients and over 15 patients who later progressed to ophthalmopathy tested prospective prediction of ophthalmopathy. In addition, the study compared T-cell repertoires in thyroid tissue and in blood from roughly 6 Graves' hyperthyroidism patients. Following sampling, methimazole starting at 30 mg daily was given to hyperthyroidism patients, and high-dose intravenous methylprednisolone was given to ophthalmopathy patients. The paper describes TCR Vbeta CDR3 sequencing of 140 or so peripheral blood samples, made up of 43 ophthalmopathy patients, over 70 hyperthyroidism patients and roughly 17 progressor patients. The roughly 90 discovery patients were divided at random into training and test sets in a 7:3 ratio. Summary of the overall study and its limitations: Blood samples also contained most of the expanded thyroid clonotypes (frequency above 0.001), which suggests that blood repertoires may reflect thyroid immune responses. During validation, the model predicted progression to ophthalmopathy a median of around six months ahead of onset, with more than 55% sensitivity and less than 85% specificity. A 13 V-J signature model separated ophthalmopathy from stable hyperthyroidism, with about 88% sensitivity and 81.08% specificity in cross-validation and 80%/75% in testing. No statistical method was used to fix the sample size in advance, and group allocation was not hidden from the investigators.

CDR1 and CDR2 are drawn from the germline V gene: SGHRS, YFSETQ. The V and J ends are trimmed by 7 bases and 1 base, leaving 17 bases between them. Its CDR3 holds 15 amino acids, cysteine through phenylalanine. Only the CDR3 part of the read is kept: 45 bases, read in frame from the first base. The TCR beta CDR3 regions were amplified from RNA transcripts. A first-round RT-PCR of the TCR CDR3 used the HTBI primer set with the Qiagen OneStep RT-PCR kit. A second multiplex PCR round built the libraries, followed by size selection and purification. Libraries were sequenced paired-end with 100 bp reads on an Illumina HiSeq2000. On the authors' methods: SOAPnuke was used to process the raw data, removing reads that contained adapters or uncalled bases, had a mean Phred below 15, or lacked an exact match to the constant primer or identifier. High-quality paired reads were merged using COPE v1.2.5, and each unique nucleotide sequence was defined as a clonotype. Clonotypes were aligned to IMGT TRBV, TRBD and TRBJ reference segments using MiTCR v1.1. The analysis included only V-J combinations with a frequency above 0.0001, which together covered 99.2% of the repertoires. A TCS score was defined as the ratio of F50 (clonal expansion) to E x V (chaos), with BLOSUM62-based TCRdist applied between CDR3 peptides within each V-J. Welch's t-statistics and random forest reduced 500 to 550 V-J features to roughly 13, which were used in a naive Bayes classifier (R e1071). TCRdb reprocessing: public reads trimmed at Q25 with fastp, clones called with MiXCR, in-frame beta chains kept. Rows with a matching CDR3 protein are joined into one entry that keeps the most common DNA and genes. These V and J calls originate from TCRdb's pipeline instead of the authors' own analysis. The sample has hundreds of thousands of distinct CDR3 sequences on record, 40% to 55% of them singletons. The ten largest make up roughly 8.2% of the sample.

Stable Graves' hyperthyroidism was defined as no progression to ophthalmopathy during 18 months of follow-up. Hyperthyroidism patients were aged 18 to 65 years and newly diagnosed, with disease duration of less than 2 months. Patients with uncontrolled infections, other autoimmune diseases, pregnancy or lactation were excluded. Diagnoses were based on clinical symptoms, serum thyroxine and TRAb, thyroid ultrasound and orbital computed tomography. Total RNA was extracted using Trizol reagent, and RNA quality was assessed on an Agilent 2100 Bioanalyzer. The V and J genes are TRBV5-1 and TRBJ1-1; TRBD1 is a weak D gene call, 5 bases matching. Sequenced input: peripheral blood or thyroid tissue (not recorded which). The sequence was collected from a woman under 30 with Graves' hyperthyroidism. Donor details come from another sample of the same person, matched by shared clones. The DNA sequence reads TGCGCCAGCGCAATACGAGGGGCCGAGAACACTGAAGCTTTCTTT. Its product reads: CASAIRGAENTEAFF.